Listed below are T cell receptor beta chains from one sample, sequenced in a study of blood T cell repertoires in COVID-19. The table came from immunoSEQ multiplex PCR; TCRdb's copy has only in-frame clones and leaves some out. The top ten hold 4.5% to 6% of the sample, which has about 150,000 clones, roughly 84% seen once. The specimen was peripheral blood. All receptors come from a human donor in a cohort sampled during active COVID-19. The CDR3 runs from the conserved cysteine through the conserved F or W. The D gene is left open where the match is weak. Clone size is shown for a subset of rows, as once, few, many or a class of expanded clone.

V: TRBV28; length: 16; D: .; size: .; J: TRBJ1-5; CDR3: CASSPSGWEGNQPQHF; DNA: TGTGCCAGCAGTCCTTCAGGGTGGGAAGGCAATCAGCCCCAGCATTTT
V: TRBV2; length: 14; D: TRBD1; size: few; J: TRBJ1-5; CDR3: CASSLTGPNQPQHF; DNA: TGTGCCAGCAGCCTGACAGGGCCCAATCAGCCCCAGCATTTT
V: TRBV19; length: 16; D: .; size: .; J: TRBJ2-5; CDR3: CASSKRQLTFQETQYF; DNA: TGTGCCAGTAGTAAACGTCAGTTGACTTTTCAAGAGACCCAGTACTTC
V: TRBV4-2; length: 15; D: TRBD1; size: .; J: TRBJ1-4; CDR3: CASREPGQGNEKLFF; DNA: TGTGCCAGCAGGGAGCCGGGACAGGGGAATGAAAAACTGTTTTTT
V: TRBV6-5; length: 14; D: .; size: once; J: TRBJ2-3; CDR3: CASLKGQSTDTQYF; DNA: TGTGCCAGCCTAAAAGGACAGTCCACAGATACGCAGTATTTT
V: TRBV7-9; length: 16; D: TRBD1; size: few; J: TRBJ1-6; CDR3: CASSFDPGQGNSPLHF; DNA: TGTGCCAGCAGTTTCGACCCGGGACAGGGGAATTCACCCCTCCACTTT
V: TRBV29-1; length: 15; D: .; size: .; J: TRBJ2-1; CDR3: CSVPSGSSSYNEQFF; DNA: TGCAGCGTTCCCAGCGGGTCGAGCTCCTACAATGAGCAGTTCTTC
V: TRBV6-6; length: 15; D: TRBD2; size: .; J: TRBJ2-7; CDR3: CASSYSMASGYEQYF; DNA: TGTGCCAGCAGTTACTCGATGGCTAGCGGCTACGAGCAGTACTTC
V: TRBV9; length: 15; D: TRBD1; size: .; J: TRBJ1-2; CDR3: CASSVGLGLGTGLGF; DNA: TGTGCCAGCAGCGTAGGGTTGGGACTGGGGACAGGACTCGGCTTC
V: TRBV19; length: 15; D: TRBD1; size: .; J: TRBJ1-2; CDR3: CASSPGQGRPYGYTF; DNA: TGTGCCAGTAGTCCAGGACAGGGGAGGCCCTATGGCTACACCTTC
V: TRBV24-1; length: 14; D: .; size: .; J: TRBJ2-2; CDR3: CATSDLRDTGELFF; DNA: TGTGCCACCAGTGACCTCCGGGACACCGGGGAGCTGTTTTTT
V: TRBV19; length: 19; D: .; size: .; J: TRBJ2-3; CDR3: CASSISTGDSVGRTDTQYF; DNA: TGTGCCAGTAGTATTTCGACAGGTGATAGTGTTGGCAGGACAGATACGCAGTATTTT
V: TRBV4-1; length: 16; D: TRBD1; size: .; J: TRBJ2-7; CDR3: CASSQDFEGGGYEQYF; DNA: TGCGCCAGCAGCCAAGATTTTGAAGGGGGCGGATACGAGCAGTACTTC
V: TRBV30; length: 16; D: TRBD2; size: .; J: TRBJ2-2; CDR3: CAWNWGAGGSTGELFF; DNA: TGTGCCTGGAACTGGGGAGCGGGAGGCTCCACCGGGGAGCTGTTTTTT
V: TRBV5-4; length: 14; D: .; size: .; J: TRBJ2-7; CDR3: CASSTTGEIYEQYF; DNA: TGTGCCAGCAGCACGACCGGGGAAATCTACGAGCAGTACTTC
V: TRBV9; length: 17; D: TRBD1; size: once; J: TRBJ2-1; CDR3: CASSVGVGGQGAEEQFF; DNA: TGTGCCAGCAGCGTAGGGGTTGGGGGACAGGGGGCTGAGGAGCAGTTCTTC
V: TRBV19; length: 13; D: TRBD1; size: .; J: TRBJ2-5; CDR3: CASMDRGQETQYF; DNA: TGTGCCAGTATGGACAGGGGGCAAGAGACCCAGTACTTC
V: TRBV6-1; length: 16; D: TRBD2; size: .; J: TRBJ2-5; CDR3: CASSELAGGPGETQYF; DNA: TGTGCCAGCAGTGAACTAGCGGGGGGGCCGGGAGAGACCCAGTACTTC
V: TRBV11-3; length: 15; D: .; size: .; J: TRBJ2-1; CDR3: CASSLRRASYNEQFF; DNA: TGTGCCAGCAGCTTAAGGAGGGCCTCCTACAATGAGCAGTTCTTC
V: TRBV7-9; length: 14; D: TRBD1; size: few; J: TRBJ2-7; CDR3: CASSSGQGTYEQYF; DNA: TGTGCCAGCAGCTCCGGACAGGGGACCTACGAGCAGTACTTC
V: TRBV6-6; length: 15; D: TRBD1; size: few; J: TRBJ1-3; CDR3: CASSLDRDRRNTIYF; DNA: TGTGCCAGCAGCCTAGACAGGGATAGGAGAAACACCATATATTTT
V: TRBV2; length: 17; D: TRBD1; size: .; J: TRBJ1-1; CDR3: CASRAGVSGTGIAEAFF; DNA: TGTGCCAGCAGAGCTGGGGTCTCCGGGACAGGGATAGCGGAAGCTTTCTTT
V: TRBV7-2; length: 15; D: TRBD2; size: .; J: TRBJ2-3; CDR3: CASSQGLAVTDTQYF; DNA: TGTGCCAGCAGCCAGGGACTAGCGGTCACAGATACGCAGTATTTT
V: TRBV6-5; length: 15; D: .; size: few; J: TRBJ1-5; CDR3: CASIGQPDSNQPQHF; DNA: TGTGCCAGCATTGGACAGCCGGATAGCAATCAGCCCCAGCATTTT
V: TRBV2; length: 16; D: TRBD2; size: .; J: TRBJ2-3; CDR3: CASRPPGRERTDTQYF; DNA: TGTGCCAGCAGGCCACCCGGGCGGGAGAGGACAGATACGCAGTATTTT
V: TRBV2; length: 17; D: .; size: .; J: TRBJ2-1; CDR3: CASSDSLGGSSYNEQFF; DNA: TGTGCCAGCAGTGATAGTCTAGGCGGAAGCTCCTACAATGAGCAGTTCTTC
V: TRBV9; length: 16; D: .; size: .; J: TRBJ2-3; CDR3: CASSVAGYTSTDTQYF; DNA: TGTGCCAGCAGCGTAGCAGGGTACACTAGCACAGATACGCAGTATTTT
V: TRBV10-3; length: 14; D: TRBD1; size: .; J: TRBJ1-2; CDR3: CAITPTGQSPGYTF; DNA: TGTGCCATCACCCCCACGGGACAGTCTCCCGGCTACACCTTC
V: TRBV29-1; length: 13; D: TRBD1; size: .; J: TRBJ1-1; CDR3: CSALHTGGTEAFF; DNA: TGCAGCGCCCTTCACACAGGGGGCACTGAAGCTTTCTTT
V: TRBV5-8; length: 15; D: TRBD1; size: .; J: TRBJ1-1; CDR3: CASSLGGQGNTEAFF; DNA: TGTGCCAGCAGCTTGGGGGGACAGGGGAACACTGAAGCTTTCTTT
V: TRBV4-1; length: 15; D: .; size: .; J: TRBJ2-3; CDR3: CASSQPGQNTDTQYF; DNA: TGCGCCAGCAGCCAACCCGGACAGAACACAGATACGCAGTATTTT
V: TRBV7-2; length: 14; D: TRBD1; size: .; J: TRBJ2-1; CDR3: CASIPDRGWNEQFF; DNA: TGTGCCAGCATCCCGGACAGGGGGTGGAATGAGCAGTTCTTC
V: TRBV10-3; length: 11; D: .; size: .; J: TRBJ1-2; CDR3: CAISAGGGYTF; DNA: TGTGCCATCAGTGCTGGCGGCGGCTACACCTTC
V: TRBV2; length: 15; D: .; size: once; J: TRBJ2-3; CDR3: CASSGRGGGTDTQYF; DNA: TGTGCCAGCAGTGGTAGGGGCGGGGGCACAGATACGCAGTATTTT
V: TRBV19; length: 15; D: .; size: .; J: TRBJ2-2; CDR3: CASSISAEFTGELFF; DNA: TGTGCCAGTAGTATTTCCGCGGAGTTCACCGGGGAGCTGTTTTTT
V: TRBV4-2; length: 13; D: .; size: once; J: TRBJ1-3; CDR3: CASSQDISNTIYF; DNA: TGTGCCAGCAGCCAAGATATATCCAACACCATATATTTT